Listed below are T cell receptor beta chains from one sample, sequenced in a study of cytomegalovirus exposure and HLA in healthy donors. The assay was immunoSEQ multiplex PCR, and TCRdb's table has in-frame clones only and misses some. This table holds some 120,000 clones, more than 65% found once. The sequencing input was PBMCs. All receptors come from a man aged 18 to 30 in good health and CMV-seropositive. Each CDR3 is given with its conserved first and last residue. D genes are given only for firm matches. Clone size is given for some rows only: seen once, a few or many times, or a class if the clone is expanded.

j_call cdr3_length v_call clone_size d_call cdr3_nt cdr3_aa
TRBJ2-5 15 TRBV15 NA NA TGTGCCACCAGCAGCGTCCGCGGGTCGTCAGAGACCCAGTACTTC CATSSVRGSSETQYF
TRBJ1-2 15 TRBV5-8 NA NA TGTGCCAGCAGCTTGGCCGAGGTCCCTGACTATGGCTACACCTTC CASSLAEVPDYGYTF
TRBJ2-3 15 TRBV9 NA TRBD2 TGTGCCAGCAGCGTAGTGGGGGAGGGAGCAGATACGCAGTATTTT CASSVVGEGADTQYF
TRBJ1-2 15 TRBV27 NA NA TGTGCCAGCAGTTTACAGGGCTCCGGGTTACGTGGCTACACCTTC CASSLQGSGLRGYTF
TRBJ1-3 14 TRBV7-8 few NA TGTGCCAGCAGCTTAGGGGGAGCTGGAAACACCATATATTTT CASSLGGAGNTIYF
TRBJ2-1 15 TRBV5-1 few NA TGCGCCAGCAGCTTGGGTGAGCATTCCTACAATGAGCAGTTCTTC CASSLGEHSYNEQFF
TRBJ2-3 15 TRBV2 NA NA TGTGCCAGCAGTGAAGTTCTGGCCAGCACAGATACGCAGTATTTT CASSEVLASTDTQYF
TRBJ2-1 15 TRBV10-2 NA NA TGCGCCAGCAGCGCCCGGGACTCGAGATACAATGAGCAGTTCTTC CASSARDSRYNEQFF
TRBJ2-7 13 TRBV5-6 NA NA TGTGCCAGCAGCGTGGGCCGGGACACTGGTCAGTACTTC CASSVGRDTGQYF
TRBJ2-1 14 TRBV11-3 NA TRBD2 TGTGCCAGCAGCTTAAGGGCTAGCGGGGATGAGCAGTTCTTC CASSLRASGDEQFF
TRBJ2-3 13 TRBV10-3 NA TRBD2 TGTGCCATCAGAGATGGTAGCGGGTATACGCAGTATTTT CAIRDGSGYTQYF